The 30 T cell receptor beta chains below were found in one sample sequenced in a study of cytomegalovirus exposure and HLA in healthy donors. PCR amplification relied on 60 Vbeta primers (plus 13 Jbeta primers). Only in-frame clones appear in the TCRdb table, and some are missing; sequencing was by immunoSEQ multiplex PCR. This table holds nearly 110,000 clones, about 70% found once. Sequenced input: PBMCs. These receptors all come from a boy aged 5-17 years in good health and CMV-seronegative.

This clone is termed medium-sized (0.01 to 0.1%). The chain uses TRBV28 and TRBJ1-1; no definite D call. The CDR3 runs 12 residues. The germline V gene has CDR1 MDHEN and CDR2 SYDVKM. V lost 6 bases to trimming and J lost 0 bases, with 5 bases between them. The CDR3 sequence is CASRLLNTEAFF. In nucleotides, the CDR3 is TGTGCCAGCAGACTACTGAACACTGAAGCTTTCTTT.

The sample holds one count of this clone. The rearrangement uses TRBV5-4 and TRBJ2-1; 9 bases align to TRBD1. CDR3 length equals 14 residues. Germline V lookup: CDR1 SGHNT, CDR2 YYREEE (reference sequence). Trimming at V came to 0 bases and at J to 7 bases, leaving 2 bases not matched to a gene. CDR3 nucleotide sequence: TGTGCCAGCAGCTTGGGGGACAGGGTTAATGAGCAGTTCTTC. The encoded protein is CASSLGDRVNEQFF. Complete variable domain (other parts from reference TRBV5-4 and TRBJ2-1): ETGVTQSPTHLIKTRGQQVTLRCSSQSGHNTVSWYQQALGQGPQFIFQYYREEENGRGNFPPRFSGLQFPNYSSELNVNALELDDSALYLCASSLGDRVNEQFFGPGTRLTVL.

CDR3 sequence: CASSQAGPAGGPTDTQYF. Written as DNA, the CDR3 is TGCGCCAGCAGCCAGGCGGGGCCAGCGGGGGGGCCCACAGATACGCAGTATTTT. J is TRBJ2-3 and V is TRBV4-3; 10 bases fit TRBD2. The ends lost 3 bases at V and 2 bases at J; junction bases unmatched: 11. The CDR3 is made up of 18 amino acids. Germline CDR1 LGHNA, CDR2 YSLEER.

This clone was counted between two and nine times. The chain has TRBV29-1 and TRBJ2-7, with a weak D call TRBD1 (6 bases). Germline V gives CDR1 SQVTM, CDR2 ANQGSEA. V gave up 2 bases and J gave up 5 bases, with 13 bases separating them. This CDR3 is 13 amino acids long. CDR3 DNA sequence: TGCAGCGTTGAAACATTGGCAGGGGACGAGCAGTACTTC. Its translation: CSVETLAGDEQYF.

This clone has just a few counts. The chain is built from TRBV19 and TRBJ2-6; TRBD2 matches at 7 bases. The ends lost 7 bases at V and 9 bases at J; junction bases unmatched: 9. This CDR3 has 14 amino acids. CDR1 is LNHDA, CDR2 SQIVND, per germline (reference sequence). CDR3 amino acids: CASISWGRDNVLTF. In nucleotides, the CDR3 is TGTGCCAGTATCTCCTGGGGGAGGGACAACGTCCTGACTTTC.

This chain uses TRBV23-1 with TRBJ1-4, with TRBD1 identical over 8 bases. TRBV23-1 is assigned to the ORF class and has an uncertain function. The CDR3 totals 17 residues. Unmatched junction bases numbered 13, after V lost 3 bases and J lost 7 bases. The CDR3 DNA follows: TGCGCCAGCAGTCACGGACCTCTCCGGGACAGGCGTGAAAAACTGTTTTTT. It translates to CASSHGPLRDRREKLFF.

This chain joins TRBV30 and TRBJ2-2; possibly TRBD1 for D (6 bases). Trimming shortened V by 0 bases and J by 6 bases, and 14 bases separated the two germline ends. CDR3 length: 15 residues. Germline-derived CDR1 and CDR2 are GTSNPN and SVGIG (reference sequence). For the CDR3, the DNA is TGTGCCTGGAGTGTTAGGACAGCCGGGTCCGGGGAGCTGTTTTTT. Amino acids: CAWSVRTAGSGELFF.

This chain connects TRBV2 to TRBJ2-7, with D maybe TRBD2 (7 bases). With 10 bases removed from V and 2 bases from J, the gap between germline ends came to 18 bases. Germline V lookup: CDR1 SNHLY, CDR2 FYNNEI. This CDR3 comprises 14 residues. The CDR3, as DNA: TGTGCCACTGGGGGGGCAAGCGGTGCCTACGAGCAGTACTTC. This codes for CATGGASGAYEQYF.

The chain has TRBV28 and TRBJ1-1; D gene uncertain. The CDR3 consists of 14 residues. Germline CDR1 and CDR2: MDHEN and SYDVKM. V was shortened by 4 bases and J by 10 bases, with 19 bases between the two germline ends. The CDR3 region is CASSYQDSVFRAFF. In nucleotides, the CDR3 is TGTGCCAGCAGTTACCAGGACTCGGTCTTTCGAGCTTTCTTT.

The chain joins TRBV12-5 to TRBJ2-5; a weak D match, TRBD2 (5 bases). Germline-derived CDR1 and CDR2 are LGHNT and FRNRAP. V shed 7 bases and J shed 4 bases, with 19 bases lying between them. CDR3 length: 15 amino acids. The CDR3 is CASARTGNPRETQYF. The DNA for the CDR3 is TGTGCTAGTGCTCGTACGGGAAACCCAAGAGAGACCCAGTACTTC.

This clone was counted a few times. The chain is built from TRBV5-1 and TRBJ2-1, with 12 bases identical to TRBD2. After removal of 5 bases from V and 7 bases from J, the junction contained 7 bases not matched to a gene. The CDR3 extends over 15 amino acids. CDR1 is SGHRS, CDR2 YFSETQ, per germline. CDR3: CASRQTSGRGNEQFF. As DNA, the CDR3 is TGCGCCAGCAGGCAGACTAGCGGGAGAGGTAATGAGCAGTTCTTC.

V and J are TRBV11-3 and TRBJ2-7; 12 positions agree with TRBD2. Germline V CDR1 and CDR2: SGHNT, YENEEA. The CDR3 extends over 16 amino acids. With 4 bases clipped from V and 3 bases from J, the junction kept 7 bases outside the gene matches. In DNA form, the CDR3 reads TGTGCCAGCAGCTCCCGACTAGCGGGAGCGAACTACGAGCAGTACTTC. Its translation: CASSSRLAGANYEQYF.

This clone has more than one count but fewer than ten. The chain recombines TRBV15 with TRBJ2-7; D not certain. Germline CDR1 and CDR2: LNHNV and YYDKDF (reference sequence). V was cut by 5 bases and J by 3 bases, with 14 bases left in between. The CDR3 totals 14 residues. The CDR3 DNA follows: TGTGCCACCAGCCCAGCGCGCTCCCGCTACGAGCAGTACTTC. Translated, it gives CATSPARSRYEQYF. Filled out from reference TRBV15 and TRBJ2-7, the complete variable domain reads DAMVIQNPRYQVTQFGKPVTLSCSQTLNHNVMYWYQQKSSQAPKLLFHYYDKDFNNEADTPDNFQSRRPNTSFCFLDIRSPGLGDTAMYLCATSPARSRYEQYFGPGTRLTVT.

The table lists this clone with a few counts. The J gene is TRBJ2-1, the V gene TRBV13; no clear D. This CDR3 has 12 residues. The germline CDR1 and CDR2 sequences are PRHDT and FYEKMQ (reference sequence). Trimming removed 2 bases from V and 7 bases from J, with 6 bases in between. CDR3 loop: CASSLNRNEQFF. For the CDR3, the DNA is TGTGCCAGCAGCTTAAATAGAAATGAGCAGTTCTTC.

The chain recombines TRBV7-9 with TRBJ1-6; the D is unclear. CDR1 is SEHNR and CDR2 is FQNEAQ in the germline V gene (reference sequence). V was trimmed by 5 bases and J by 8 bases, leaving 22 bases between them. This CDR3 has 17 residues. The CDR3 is CASSALTSGKIDSPLHF. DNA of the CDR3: TGTGCCAGCAGCGCCCTGACATCGGGGAAAATCGATTCACCCCTCCACTTT.

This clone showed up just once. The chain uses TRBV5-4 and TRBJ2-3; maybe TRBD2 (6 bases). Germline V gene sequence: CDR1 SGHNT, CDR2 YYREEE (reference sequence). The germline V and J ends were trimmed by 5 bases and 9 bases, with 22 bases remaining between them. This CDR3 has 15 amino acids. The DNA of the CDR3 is TGTGCCAGCAGATGGGACTCCGCCGAGGTGGGGACGCAGTATTTT. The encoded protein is CASRWDSAEVGTQYF.

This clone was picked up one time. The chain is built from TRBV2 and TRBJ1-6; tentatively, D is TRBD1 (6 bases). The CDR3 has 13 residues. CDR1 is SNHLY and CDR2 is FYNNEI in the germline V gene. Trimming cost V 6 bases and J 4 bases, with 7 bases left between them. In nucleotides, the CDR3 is TGTGCCAGCAGCGGACAGTATAATTCACCCCTCCACTTT. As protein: CASSGQYNSPLHF.

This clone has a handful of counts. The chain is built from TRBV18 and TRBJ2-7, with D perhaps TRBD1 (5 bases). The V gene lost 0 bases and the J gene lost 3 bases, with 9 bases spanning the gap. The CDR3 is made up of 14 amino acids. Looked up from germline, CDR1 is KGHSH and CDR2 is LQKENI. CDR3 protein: CASSPPSQDYEQYF. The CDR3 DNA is TGTGCCAGCTCACCACCGTCACAGGACTACGAGCAGTACTTC.

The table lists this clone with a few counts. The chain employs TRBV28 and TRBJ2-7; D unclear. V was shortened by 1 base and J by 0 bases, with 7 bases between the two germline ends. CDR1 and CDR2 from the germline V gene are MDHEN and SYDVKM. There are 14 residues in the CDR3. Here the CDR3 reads CASSLLRSSYEQYF. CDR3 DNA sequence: TGTGCCAGCAGTTTATTAAGGAGCTCCTACGAGCAGTACTTC.

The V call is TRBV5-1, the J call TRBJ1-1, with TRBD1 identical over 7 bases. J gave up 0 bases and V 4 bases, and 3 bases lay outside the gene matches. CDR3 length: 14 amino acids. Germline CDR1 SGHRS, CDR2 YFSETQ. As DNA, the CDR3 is TGCGCCAGCAGCCGGGACAGATTGAACACTGAAGCTTTCTTT. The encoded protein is CASSRDRLNTEAFF.

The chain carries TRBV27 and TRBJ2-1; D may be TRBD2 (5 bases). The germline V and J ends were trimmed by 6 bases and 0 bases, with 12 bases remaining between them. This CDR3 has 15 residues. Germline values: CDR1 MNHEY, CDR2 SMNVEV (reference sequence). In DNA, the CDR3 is TGTGCCAGCAGATGGGGAGCCAACTCCTACAATGAGCAGTTCTTC. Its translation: CASRWGANSYNEQFF.

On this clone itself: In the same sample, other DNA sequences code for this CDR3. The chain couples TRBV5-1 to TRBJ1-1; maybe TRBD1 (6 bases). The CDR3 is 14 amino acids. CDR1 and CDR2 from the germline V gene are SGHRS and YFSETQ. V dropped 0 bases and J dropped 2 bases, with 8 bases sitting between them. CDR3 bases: TGCGCCAGCAGCTTGGGGGGGCCCAACACTGAAGCTTTCTTT. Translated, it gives CASSLGGPNTEAFF.

In DNA, the CDR3 is TGTGCCAGCAGTTACGAGGCGGCAACGACGTCTTTCTTT. Protein sequence: CASSYEAATTSFF. V gene TRBV6-6 combines with J gene TRBJ1-1, with D unresolved. The germline V and J ends were trimmed by 2 bases and 12 bases, with 16 bases remaining between them. Germline assignment: CDR1 MNHNY and CDR2 SVGAGI (reference sequence). This CDR3 is 13 amino acids long.

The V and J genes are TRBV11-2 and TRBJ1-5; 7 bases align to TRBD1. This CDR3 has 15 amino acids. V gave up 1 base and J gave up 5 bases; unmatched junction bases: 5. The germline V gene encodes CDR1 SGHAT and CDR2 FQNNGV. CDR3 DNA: TGTGCCAGCAGCTTAGGGGTAGGGGGCCATCAGCCCCAGCATTTT. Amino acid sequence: CASSLGVGGHQPQHF.

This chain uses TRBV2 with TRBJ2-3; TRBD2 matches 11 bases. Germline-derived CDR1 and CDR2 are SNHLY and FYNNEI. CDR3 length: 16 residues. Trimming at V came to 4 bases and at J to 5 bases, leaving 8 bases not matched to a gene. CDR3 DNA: TGTGCCAGCAGTGGGAGACTAGCGGGGATAGGAGATACGCAGTATTTT. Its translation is CASSGRLAGIGDTQYF. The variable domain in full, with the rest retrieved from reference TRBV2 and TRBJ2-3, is EPEVTQTPSHQVTQMGQEVILRCVPISNHLYFYWYRQILGQKVEFLVSFYNNEISEKSEIFDDQFSVERPDGSNFTLKIRSTKLEDSAMYFCASSGRLAGIGDTQYFGPGTRLTVL.

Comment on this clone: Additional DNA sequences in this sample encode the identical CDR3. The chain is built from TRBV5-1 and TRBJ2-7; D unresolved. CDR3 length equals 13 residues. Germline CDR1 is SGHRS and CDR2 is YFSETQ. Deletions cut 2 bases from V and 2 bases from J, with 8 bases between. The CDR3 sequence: CASSFGQAYEQYF. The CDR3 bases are TGCGCCAGCAGCTTCGGCCAGGCCTACGAGCAGTACTTC.

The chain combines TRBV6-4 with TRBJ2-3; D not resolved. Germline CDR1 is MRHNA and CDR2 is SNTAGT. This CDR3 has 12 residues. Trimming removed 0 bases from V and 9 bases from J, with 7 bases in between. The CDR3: CASSDSRLTQYF. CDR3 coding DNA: TGTGCCAGCAGTGACTCGAGGTTAACGCAGTATTTT.

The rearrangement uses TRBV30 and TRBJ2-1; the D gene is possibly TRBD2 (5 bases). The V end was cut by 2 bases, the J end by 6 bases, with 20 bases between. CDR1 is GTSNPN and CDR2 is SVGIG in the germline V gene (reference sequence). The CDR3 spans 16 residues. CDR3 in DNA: TGTGCCTGGAGTCCTACTAGTGATGGGATCAGCAATGAGCAGTTCTTC. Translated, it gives CAWSPTSDGISNEQFF.

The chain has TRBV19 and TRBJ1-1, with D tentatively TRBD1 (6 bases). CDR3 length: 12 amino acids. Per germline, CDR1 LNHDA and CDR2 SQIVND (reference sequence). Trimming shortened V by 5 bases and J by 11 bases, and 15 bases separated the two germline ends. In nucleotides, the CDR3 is TGTGCCAGTAGTCCAACGACAGGACAGGCTTTCTTT. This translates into CASSPTTGQAFF. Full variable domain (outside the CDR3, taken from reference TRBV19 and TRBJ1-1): DGGITQSPKYLFRKEGQNVTLSCEQNLNHDAMYWYRQDPGQGLRLIYYSQIVNDFQKGDIAEGYSVSREKKESFPLTVTSAQKNPTAFYLCASSPTTGQAFFGQGTRLTVV.

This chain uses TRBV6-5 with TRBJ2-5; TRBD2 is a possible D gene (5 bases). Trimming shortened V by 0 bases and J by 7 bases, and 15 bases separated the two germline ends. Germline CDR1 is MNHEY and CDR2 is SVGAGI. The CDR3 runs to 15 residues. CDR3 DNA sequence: TGTGCCAGCAGTTACTCTGGGTATACGAGGGTGACCCAGTACTTC. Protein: CASSYSGYTRVTQYF.